One sample yielded the 21 T cell receptor beta chains listed below, sequenced in a study of CD8 T cells in ankylosing spondylitis. Study-wide results and limits: One TCR beta motif, made up of roughly eight highly homologous variants, appeared characteristic of ankylosing spondylitis blood.

From the 5' RACE reads, TCRdb called clonotypes with MiXCR, one entry per CDR3 protein. The sample contains roughly 670,000 distinct CDR3 sequences, roughly 19% of which appear only once. These receptors have no identified antigens. What was sequenced was blood, either unsorted or a sorted T cell fraction (not recorded which). The source is a male donor with ankylosing spondylitis.

The chain joins TRBV23-1 to TRBJ2-4, with D maybe TRBD1 (5 bases). TRBV23-1 is identified as an open reading frame with a role that is uncertain. This CDR3 spans 15 amino acids. The V end lost 0 bases, the J end lost 6 bases, and 12 bases lay between the germline ends. The CDR3 DNA is TGCGCCAGCAGTCAATCCCGACAGTGGGTAAACATTCAGTACTTC. It specifies CASSQSRQWVNIQYF.

This clonotype came up many times. This rearrangement joins TRBV5-1 to TRBJ2-1; D uncertain. This CDR3 contains 14 residues. Germline CDR1 and CDR2: SGHRS and YFSETQ. The germline V and J ends were trimmed by 4 bases and 2 bases, with 10 bases remaining between them. CDR3 residues: CASSTQVAYNEQFF. CDR3 sequence (DNA): TGCGCCAGCAGCACCCAGGTAGCCTACAATGAGCAGTTCTTC.

There are a few counts of this clonotype. The chain links TRBV5-1 to TRBJ1-6; D is uncertain. V was shortened by 0 bases and J by 7 bases, with 8 bases between the two germline ends. The CDR3 contains 14 residues. The germline CDR1 and CDR2 sequences are SGHRS and YFSETQ. Here the CDR3 reads CASSLEGGNSPLHF. CDR3 coding DNA: TGCGCCAGCAGCTTGGAGGGCGGCAATTCACCCCTCCACTTT.

This rearrangement joins TRBV28 to TRBJ2-1; TRBD2 matches at 8 bases. The length of the CDR3 is 14 residues. Germline V lookup: CDR1 MDHEN, CDR2 SYDVKM. Trimming at V came to 6 bases and at J to 2 bases, leaving 3 bases not matched to a gene. This CDR3 is CASSQTSAYNEQFF. Written as DNA, the CDR3 is TGTGCCAGCAGCCAGACTAGCGCCTACAATGAGCAGTTCTTC.

The chain links TRBV20-1 to TRBJ2-7; D gene uncertain. The CDR3 consists of 13 residues. V lost 3 bases, J lost 1 base, and 10 bases lay in between. CDR1 and CDR2 from the germline V gene are DFQATT and SNEGSKA (reference sequence). The CDR3 nucleotides are TGCAGTGCTAGCCCCCCAGGATCCTACGAGCAGTACTTC. It encodes CSASPPGSYEQYF.

For the CDR3, the DNA is TGTGCCAGCAGTGCCCGGACAGGGGCTACCTACAATGAGCAGTTCTTC. This translates into CASSARTGATYNEQFF. The V gene is TRBV6-1, the J gene TRBJ2-1; 9 bases match TRBD1. The J segment lost 2 bases and the V segment lost 4 bases, leaving 6 bases of the junction unmatched. This CDR3 comprises 16 residues. CDR1 MNHNS and CDR2 SASEGT come from the germline V gene.

The rearrangement links TRBV5-1 to TRBJ1-1, with 10 bases lining up with TRBD1. Germline CDR1 reads SGHRS; CDR2 reads YFSETQ. V gave up 4 bases and J gave up 2 bases; unmatched junction bases: 5. CDR3 length: 15 residues. CDR3 coding DNA: TGCGCCAGCAGCCGACAGGGGGCGCATAACACTGAAGCTTTCTTT. Translated: CASSRQGAHNTEAFF. Combining the CDR3 with reference TRBV5-1 and TRBJ1-1 gives the whole variable domain KAGVTQTPRYLIKTRGQQVTLSCSPISGHRSVSWYQQTPGQGLQFLFEYFSETQRNKGNFPGRFSGRQFSNSRSEMNVSTLELGDSALYLCASSRQGAHNTEAFFGQGTRLTVV.

Only a few counts were recorded for this clonotype. This chain joins TRBV10-3 and TRBJ2-3; TRBD1 agrees at 9 bases. Germline CDR1 ENHRY, CDR2 SYGVKD. V trimming: 4 bases; J trimming: 1 base; junction bases outside the gene matches: 3. This CDR3 region has 15 residues. The CDR3 loop is CAISVGQGGTDTQYF. The CDR3 DNA sequence: TGTGCCATCAGTGTGGGACAGGGAGGCACAGATACGCAGTATTTT.

This chain joins TRBV24-1 and TRBJ2-2, with 7 bases lining up with TRBD1. Germline values: CDR1 KGHDR, CDR2 SFDVKD. This CDR3 is 17 amino acids long. Trimming at V came to 5 bases and at J to 2 bases, leaving 10 bases not matched to a gene. The CDR3 loop reads CATSGGPTGANTGELFF. The CDR3 DNA follows: TGTGCCACCAGTGGGGGGCCCACAGGGGCCAACACCGGGGAGCTGTTTTTT.

J is TRBJ2-5 and V is TRBV28; 10 bases line up with TRBD2. The CDR3 is 16 amino acids. The junction had 9 bases not matched to a gene; V was cut back by 3 bases and J by 5 bases. Per germline, CDR1 MDHEN and CDR2 SYDVKM. The CDR3: CASSLASGGLGETQYF. The CDR3 DNA reads TGTGCCAGCAGTTTGGCTAGCGGGGGCCTGGGGGAGACCCAGTACTTC.

The chain combines TRBV19 with TRBJ2-1; tentatively, D is TRBD1 (5 bases). Germline CDR1 and CDR2: LNHDA and SQIVND (reference sequence). The CDR3 has 15 amino acids. V was shortened by 6 bases and J by 0 bases, with 12 bases between the two germline ends. The CDR3 region is CASSDRPDSYNEQFF. The DNA of the CDR3 is TGTGCCAGTAGCGACAGACCCGACTCCTACAATGAGCAGTTCTTC.

As DNA, the CDR3 is TGCGCCAGCAGCAACGGGAATTACAATGAGCAGTTCTTC. This translates into CASSNGNYNEQFF. The chain combines TRBV5-1 with TRBJ2-1; D may be TRBD2 (5 bases). Germline values: CDR1 SGHRS, CDR2 YFSETQ. The CDR3 runs to 13 residues. The V end lost 4 bases, the J end lost 4 bases, and 9 bases lay between the germline ends. Together with reference TRBV5-1 and TRBJ2-1, the CDR3 gives the full variable domain: KAGVTQTPRYLIKTRGQQVTLSCSPISGHRSVSWYQQTPGQGLQFLFEYFSETQRNKGNFPGRFSGRQFSNSRSEMNVSTLELGDSALYLCASSNGNYNEQFFGPGTRLTVL.

The chain employs TRBV12-3 or TRBV12-4 and TRBJ2-1, with D perhaps matching TRBD1 or TRBD2 (6 bases each). V gave up 3 bases and J gave up 9 bases, with 12 bases separating them. The CDR3 is 13 amino acids. The CDR3 spells CASSFSGAGEQFF. CDR3 sequence (DNA): TGTGCCAGCAGTTTTTCGGGGGCCGGTGAGCAGTTCTTC.

The sample holds many counts of this clonotype. The chain recombines TRBV12-3 or TRBV12-4 with TRBJ1-1; D is uncertain. This CDR3 comprises 12 residues. Trimming cost V 3 bases and J 1 base, with 3 bases left between them. The CDR3 loop reads CASSLWNTEAFF. Written as DNA, the CDR3 is TGTGCCAGCAGTTTGTGGAACACTGAAGCTTTCTTT.

This chain connects TRBV5-1 to TRBJ2-7; D is perhaps TRBD1 (6 bases). CDR1 is SGHRS, CDR2 YFSETQ, per germline. Trimming shortened V by 4 bases and J by 2 bases, and 16 bases separated the two germline ends. The CDR3 spans 15 residues. The CDR3 DNA reads as TGCGCCAGCAGCCCCACCGGGACAAGAACCTACGAGCAGTACTTC. Amino acid sequence: CASSPTGTRTYEQYF.

The chain employs TRBV11-2 and TRBJ1-6, with D unclear. This CDR3 region has 15 residues. The V end was cut by 5 bases, the J end by 4 bases, with 12 bases between. Germline V gene data show CDR1 as SGHAT and CDR2 as FQNNGV. CDR3 residues: CASSLAVDYNSPLHF. Here the CDR3 DNA reads TGTGCCAGCAGCCTAGCAGTAGATTATAATTCACCCCTCCACTTT.

This clonotype occurred a few times. The rearrangement links TRBV28 to TRBJ2-3, with 8 bases lining up with TRBD2. CDR3 length equals 16 residues. Trimming at V came to 5 bases and at J to 2 bases, leaving 9 bases not matched to a gene. Germline values: CDR1 MDHEN, CDR2 SYDVKM. The CDR3 sequence: CASSLPGTRDTDTQYF. In DNA, the CDR3 is TGTGCCAGCAGTCTACCCGGGACTAGGGACACAGATACGCAGTATTTT.

The CDR3, as DNA: TGTGCCAGCAGCCCCACTCTCCCGGCTAGCACAGATACGCAGTATTTT. Translated: CASSPTLPASTDTQYF. This chain joins TRBV7-6 and TRBJ2-3, with D unresolved. Germline CDR1 reads SGHVS; CDR2 reads FNYEAQ. The CDR3 is 16 amino acids. V was trimmed by 5 bases and J by 0 bases, leaving 15 bases between them.

The rearrangement joins TRBV20-1 to TRBJ2-1, with D possibly being TRBD2 (5 bases). The CDR3 runs to 16 residues. Germline V gene lookup returns CDR1 DFQATT and CDR2 SNEGSKA (reference sequence). V lost 4 bases, J lost 4 bases, and 20 bases lay in between. Here the CDR3 reads CSANGERTSSYNEQFF. In nucleotides, the CDR3 is TGCAGTGCTAATGGGGAGCGAACCAGTAGTTACAATGAGCAGTTCTTC.

V and J are TRBV7-8 and TRBJ2-1, with TRBD2 identical over 10 bases. Germline CDR1 SGHVS, CDR2 FQNEAQ. Trimming removed 5 bases from V and 0 bases from J; junction bases left unmatched: 7. CDR3 length: 17 amino acids. The CDR3 bases are TGTGCCAGCAGCGGCGGACTAGCGGAATTCTCCTACAATGAGCAGTTCTTC. Translation: CASSGGLAEFSYNEQFF.

V is TRBV5-6 and J is TRBJ1-2, with D possibly being TRBD1 (6 bases). Germline V gene data show CDR1 as SGHDT and CDR2 as YYEEEE. The germline V and J ends were trimmed by 2 bases and 2 bases, with 10 bases remaining between them. CDR3 length: 14 amino acids. As DNA, the CDR3 is TGTGCCAGCAGCTTCCTGGGGGGCAACTATGGCTACACCTTC. Its translation is CASSFLGGNYGYTF.